A single T cell receptor beta chain is shown here with its context. Its antigen remains unknown. The data derive from a study of T cells expressing NK-cell markers. Study overall: Sequenced donors, eight in total, included seven who were HCMV-seropositive and one who was seronegative.

TCRdb reanalyzed the 5' RACE reads and collapses them to one entry per CDR3 protein, without DNA. This sample's clone table lists around 380,000 distinct CDR3 sequences. Germline V gene sequence: CDR1 LGHDT, CDR2 YNNKEL (reference sequence). The CDR3 runs 12 residues. Whole-study results and caveats: Each of over 5 donors carried dominant NKG2C+ clonotypes accounting for about 1.0-7.0% of CD8+ T cells. Where several donors were concerned, these clonotypes also led the CD3+CD56-NKG2C+ fraction.

The receptor was derived from a woman aged 50 to 60 in good health. This chain joins TRBV3-1 and TRBJ2-5; there is no DNA to check the TCRdb D call of TRBD1. Input material: blood T cells: a sorted CD56 or NKG2C T cell subset, CD4+ or CD8+ T cells, or bulk PBMC T cells (not recorded which). CDR3 sequence reads: CASRDTITAQYF.